A selection of T cell receptor beta chains follows, all from one sample in a study of T-cell memory formation after mild COVID-19. MiXCR was run by TCRdb on the 5' RACE reads, yielding one entry per CDR3 protein. The data show fewer than 700,000 distinct CDR3 sequences, around 17% seen once. Sequenced input: PBMCs or a T cell subset sorted from them (not recorded which). These receptors all stem from an adult woman who had mild COVID-19 (a few samples of this study predate the infection). Cell type and time point are not known. CDR3s include the opening cysteine and the closing phenylalanine or tryptophan.

j_call | v_call | cdr3_length | cdr3_aa
TRBJ2-7 | TRBV18 | 14 | CASSRDRSSYEQYF
TRBJ2-2 | TRBV2 | 16 | CASSVEGGSRTGELFF
TRBJ1-1 | TRBV7-9 | 16 | CASSLGFLAGNTEAFF
TRBJ2-7 | TRBV12-3/TRBV12-4 | 17 | CASSLSRRDRDTYEQYF
TRBJ2-3 | TRBV9 | 16 | CASSVAPGATTDTQYF
TRBJ2-2 | TRBV4-1 | 13 | CASSQREPGELFF
TRBJ2-7 | TRBV7-2 | 17 | CASSLGLAGTLFYEQYF
TRBJ2-7 | TRBV5-1 | 14 | CASSWGGEAYEQYF
TRBJ1-2 | TRBV4-3 | 14 | CASSRQGTNYGYTF
TRBJ2-1 | TRBV7-9 | 15 | CASSSSGANWNEQFF
TRBJ1-1 | TRBV28 | 14 | CASSPIGVNTEAFF
TRBJ2-7 | TRBV12-3/TRBV12-4 | 16 | CASTPTGTGVPHEQYF
TRBJ2-7 | TRBV4-1 | 15 | CASRPTAGGSYEQYF
TRBJ1-1 | TRBV18 | 17 | CASSPLPQGAGKTEAFF
TRBJ1-3 | TRBV9 | 15 | CASSARDGAGNTIYF
TRBJ2-7 | TRBV12-3/TRBV12-4 | 13 | CASSPDTSYEQYF
TRBJ2-1 | TRBV7-2 | 13 | CASTLGLRSEQFF
TRBJ2-1 | TRBV6-5 | 14 | CASSDTRLGNEQFF
TRBJ2-1 | TRBV2 | 14 | CATYRDFSYNEQFF
TRBJ1-2 | TRBV7-9 | 14 | CATTGGQGNWGYTF
TRBJ2-7 | TRBV7-2 | 17 | CASSLATRAGSSYEQYF
TRBJ2-3 | TRBV24-1 | 13 | CATSDRLVNTQYF
TRBJ2-4 | TRBV7-9 | 14 | CASSLEVRGGPQYF
TRBJ2-1 | TRBV9 | 16 | CASSVPSGGNYNEQFF
TRBJ1-4 | TRBV5-5 | 14 | CASSLASGYEKLFF
TRBJ2-3 | TRBV18 | 15 | CASSLGLAGEDTQYF
TRBJ1-3 | TRBV5-1 | 15 | CASSLSATTGNTIYF